Detailed here is one T cell receptor beta chain. The sample originates from a study of blood T cell repertoires in COVID-19. Study overall: Acute and convalescent COVID-19 specimens originated in the United States, Italy and Spain. T cells, B-cell-depleted T cells, or PBMCs provided the cDNA or gDNA that served as material.

Germline loops: CDR1 KGHSH, CDR2 LQKENI. Between the trimmed V and J ends, which lost 6 bases and 5 bases, there was a span of 14 bases. The CDR3 contains 13 residues. Seattle cases were enrolled at active infection and followed longitudinally. Original data processing: The assay estimated nucleated cells by amplifying reference gene primers. Sequencing used immunoSEQ multiplex PCR; TCRdb keeps in-frame clones, though not all of them. That table furnishes V, J and clone size, whereas the DNA furnished D and trimming. Of approximately 210,000 clones listed, around 85% were seen once; the top ten hold roughly 0.91%.

This receptor was taken from a man aged 55 to 70 with COVID-19, enrolled during active disease. The sample comprised peripheral blood. The chain employs TRBV18 and TRBJ2-7; tentatively, D is TRBD1 (5 bases). Here the CDR3 DNA reads TGTGCCAGCTCCCAAGACAGAATCCACGAGCAGTACTTC. It translates to CASSQDRIHEQYF. The full variable domain, rest sourced from reference TRBV18 and TRBJ2-7, is NAGVMQNPRHLVRRRGQEARLRCSPMKGHSHVYWYRQLPEEGLKFMVYLQKENIIDESGMPKERFSAEFPKEGPSILRIQQVVRGDSAAYFCASSQDRIHEQYFGPGTRLTVT.